Following are 21 T cell receptor beta chains from one sample sequenced in a study of regulatory T cells in long-lasting Graves disease. Time point denoted: persistent/refractory GD, antithyroid drugs over 5 years with positive TRAb. Following extraction of RNA from PBMCs, that RNA was used to make the TCR library. Building of the TCR beta libraries involved iRepertoire HTBI primers and Arm-PCR of CDR3 regions. Each CDR3 protein gets one entry after TCRdb re-called the multiplex PCR reads with MiXCR. The sample lists roughly 450,000 distinct CDR3 sequences, under 25% occurring once. The specimen comprised peripheral blood mononuclear cells (PBMCs), sampled when the disease was refractory, from a patient treated with antithyroid drugs. These receptors all stem from a female donor with Graves disease.

The V call is TRBV20-1, the J call TRBJ2-2, with 7 bases aligning to TRBD1. The CDR3 extends over 16 amino acids. The germline CDR1 and CDR2 sequences are DFQATT and SNEGSKA (reference sequence). V dropped 0 bases and J dropped 5; count of bases not matched to a gene: 9. The CDR3 reads CSARDRRQGGTGELFF. The DNA of the CDR3 is TGCAGTGCTAGAGATCGGCGACAGGGTGGGACCGGGGAGCTGTTTTTT.

This rearrangement joins TRBV18 to TRBJ2-5; 9 bases fit TRBD1. This CDR3 is 14 amino acids long. Trimming removed 3 bases from V and 5 bases from J; junction bases left unmatched: 4. CDR1 and CDR2 (germline): KGHSH, LQKENI. The chain's CDR3 is CASSPLDRGETQYF. The CDR3 bases are TGTGCCAGCTCACCTTTGGACAGGGGTGAGACCCAGTACTTC.

The chain combines TRBV19 with TRBJ1-3; D uncertain. The CDR3 runs to 13 residues. Per the germline V gene, CDR1 is LNHDA and CDR2 is SQIVND (reference sequence). The germline V and J ends were trimmed by 6 bases and 8 bases, with 14 bases remaining between them. In nucleotides, the CDR3 is TGTGCCAGTAGCTCCCGGGCCTGGGACACCATATATTTT. It encodes CASSSRAWDTIYF.

This rearrangement joins TRBV11-2 to TRBJ2-5; 12 bases are a match to TRBD2. CDR3 length equals 16 residues. Germline-derived CDR1 and CDR2 are SGHAT and FQNNGV. V lost 5 bases and J lost 1; bases outside the gene matches: 5. The CDR3 coding sequence is TGTGCCAGCAGCCTTGGACTAGCGGGGTTCCAAGAGACCCAGTACTTC. Its protein is CASSLGLAGFQETQYF.

For this clonotype: Just one base apart from a much larger clone, this may be a read error. The rearrangement links TRBV20-1 to TRBJ2-2; TRBD2 matches 9 bases. The CDR3 spans 16 residues. The germline gives CDR1 DFQATT, CDR2 SNEGSKA (reference sequence). CDR3 bases: TGCAGTGCTAGAGAAGGTGCTAGCGGGAACACCGGGGGGCTGTTTTTT. It is translated as CSAREGASGNTGGLFF.

The chain recombines TRBV6-2 or TRBV6-3 with TRBJ2-7; possibly TRBD2 for D (6 bases). Germline loops: CDR1 MNHEY, CDR2 SVGEGT. This CDR3 is built from 13 residues. Trimming stripped 8 bases from V and 7 bases from J, with 18 bases between. CDR3 nucleotide sequence: TGTGCCAGCTCCGTGCAACGCGGGGTGGAGCAGTACTTC. Translating gives CASSVQRGVEQYF.

The rearrangement joins TRBV11-2 to TRBJ2-7; 8 bases are shared with TRBD2. The CDR3 spans 15 residues. From germline, CDR1 is SGHAT and CDR2 FQNNGV. V trimming: 5 bases; J trimming: 3 bases; junction bases outside the gene matches: 9. The CDR3 nucleotides are TGTGCCAGCAGCCCCGGGAGGGCAGGGATCTACGAGCAGTACTTC. Protein: CASSPGRAGIYEQYF.

This clonotype occurred a few times. The chain employs TRBV30 and TRBJ2-5, with D possibly being TRBD1 (5 bases). The CDR3 totals 13 residues. In germline, CDR1 is GTSNPN, CDR2 SVGIG (reference sequence). Trimming shortened V by 5 bases and J by 3 bases, and 13 bases separated the two germline ends. The CDR3 protein is CAWVGVLEETQYF. The CDR3 DNA sequence: TGTGCCTGGGTAGGGGTGTTGGAAGAGACCCAGTACTTC.

The sample holds many counts of this clonotype. The rearrangement uses TRBV4-2 and TRBJ2-5; 10 bases match TRBD1. Unmatched junction bases numbered 7, after V lost 3 bases and J lost 3 bases. The germline gives CDR1 LGHNA, CDR2 YNFKEQ. CDR3 length: 16 amino acids. The DNA for the CDR3 is TGTGCCAGCAGCCATCCCGCGGGACAGGGGAAAGAGACCCAGTACTTC. This encodes CASSHPAGQGKETQYF.

J is TRBJ1-4 and V is TRBV7-9; 11 bases are a match to TRBD1. The length of the CDR3 is 18 residues. Germline values: CDR1 SEHNR, CDR2 FQNEAQ (reference sequence). The V gene end was trimmed by 5 bases and the J gene end by 1 base; junction bases not matched to a gene: 9. The CDR3: CASSEGQGGGKTNEKLFF. The CDR3, as DNA: TGTGCCAGCAGCGAGGGACAGGGGGGCGGAAAAACTAATGAAAAACTGTTTTTT.

This chain uses TRBV11-3 with TRBJ2-1, with 8 bases that match TRBD2. Trimming removed 4 bases from V and 7 bases from J; junction bases left unmatched: 6. Germline-derived CDR1 and CDR2 are SGHNT and YENEEA. There are 14 residues in the CDR3. As DNA, the CDR3 is TGTGCCAGCAGCTCAGCGGGAGAGGAGAATGAGCAGTTCTTC. Translated: CASSSAGEENEQFF.

In this sample, this clonotype turned up a few times. This chain links TRBV6-2 or TRBV6-3 with TRBJ1-2; a weak D match, TRBD1 (5 bases). Germline CDR1 is MNHEY and CDR2 is SVGEGT. CDR3 length: 16 residues. Trimming shortened V by 3 bases and J by 1 base, and 15 bases separated the two germline ends. The CDR3 DNA is TGTGCCAGCAGTTATCTCCGACAGCAACTTAACTATGGCTACACCTTC. This codes for CASSYLRQQLNYGYTF.

This clonotype was seen a handful of times. This CDR3 is CASSVTEFTGELFF. The DNA for the CDR3 is TGTGCCAGCAGCGTAACAGAGTTTACCGGGGAGCTGTTTTTT. The chain links TRBV9 to TRBJ2-2; D is ambiguous. The CDR3 runs 14 residues. The ends were cut back, 1 base at V and 5 bases at J, with 9 bases in the middle. The germline V gene has CDR1 SGDLS and CDR2 YYNGEE.

This chain joins TRBV28 and TRBJ2-7, with TRBD2 matching over 7 bases. V shed 5 bases and J 1 base; nucleotides not matched to a gene: 8. The CDR3 spans 15 residues. Germline values: CDR1 MDHEN, CDR2 SYDVKM. The CDR3 DNA reads TGTGCCAGCAGTGGCGGGAGCGGAGAGTCCTACGAGCAGTACTTC. This gives the protein CASSGGSGESYEQYF. Using reference TRBV28 and TRBJ2-7 for the parts outside the CDR3, the full variable domain is DVKVTQSSRYLVKRTGEKVFLECVQDMDHENMFWYRQDPGLGLRLIYFSYDVKMKEKGDIPEGYSVSREKKERFSLILESASTNQTSMYLCASSGGSGESYEQYFGPGTRLTVT.

This clonotype was seen more than once but under ten times. The gene calls are TRBV2 and TRBJ2-1; TRBD2 matches 9 bases. This CDR3 region has 14 residues. CDR1 and CDR2 (germline): SNHLY, FYNNEI. V lost 7 bases and J lost 2; bases outside the gene matches: 3. The CDR3 spells CASKGGGAYNEQFF. The CDR3 nucleotides read TGTGCCAGCAAGGGCGGGGGGGCCTACAATGAGCAGTTCTTC. Using reference TRBV2 and TRBJ2-1 for the parts outside the CDR3, the full variable domain is EPEVTQTPSHQVTQMGQEVILRCVPISNHLYFYWYRQILGQKVEFLVSFYNNEISEKSEIFDDQFSVERPDGSNFTLKIRSTKLEDSAMYFCASKGGGAYNEQFFGPGTRLTVL.

The gene calls are TRBV6-1 and TRBJ2-2; a weak D match, TRBD1 (5 bases). Trimming stripped 5 bases from V and 7 bases from J, with 8 bases between. This CDR3 spans 12 amino acids. From germline, CDR1 is MNHNS and CDR2 SASEGT. The CDR3 region has the DNA TGTGCCAGCAGTCCAGGGCGCGGGGAGCTGTTTTTT. This codes for CASSPGRGELFF.

This clonotype has at least ten counts. CDR3 residues: CAISEGARNTGELFF. The CDR3 DNA is TGTGCCATCAGTGAAGGGGCAAGGAACACCGGGGAGCTGTTTTTT. The rearrangement joins TRBV10-3 to TRBJ2-2, with D tentatively TRBD1 (5 bases). Trimming stripped 3 bases from V and 1 base from J, with 9 bases between. From germline, CDR1 is ENHRY and CDR2 SYGVKD. The length of the CDR3 is 15 residues.

This clonotype has more than one count but fewer than ten. The rearrangement joins TRBV7-2 to TRBJ1-1, with unresolved D. The V gene's germline CDR1 is SGHTA and CDR2 FQGNSA. Trimming took 6 bases from V and 9 from J, leaving 17 bases between them. This CDR3 is 13 amino acids long. The CDR3 sequence is CASRSVDGSKAFF. The CDR3 nucleotides read TGTGCCAGCAGATCCGTCGACGGCAGCAAAGCTTTCTTT.

The V call is TRBV9, the J call TRBJ2-1, with 12 bases identical to TRBD2. CDR3 length equals 15 residues. V trimming: 3 bases; J trimming: 3 bases; junction bases outside the gene matches: 1. CDR1 and CDR2 from the germline V gene are SGDLS and YYNGEE. The DNA of the CDR3 is TGTGCCAGCAGCGCTAGCGGGGGGGACTACAATGAGCAGTTCTTC. It is translated as CASSASGGDYNEQFF.

In this sample, this clonotype turned up a few times. This chain uses TRBV11-1 with TRBJ1-1; tentatively, D is TRBD1 (6 bases). CDR1 and CDR2 (germline): SGHAT, FQDESV (reference sequence). The length of the CDR3 is 15 residues. Trimming cost V 1 base and J 5 bases, with 14 bases left between them. CDR3 sequence (DNA): TGTGCCAGCAGCTTAGTTCAGGGGTCGTCGACTGAAGCTTTCTTT. It yields the protein CASSLVQGSSTEAFF.

This clonotype has at least ten counts. An end of the junction does not agree with germline; a read error may underlie this. The chain links TRBV7-2 to TRBJ2-7, with D maybe TRBD1 (6 bases). The CDR3 totals 13 residues. Germline CDR1 is SGHTA and CDR2 is FQGNSA. This CDR3 reads CASSPDANRVWHF. The CDR3 bases are TGTGCCAGCAGTCCAGACGCGAACAGGGTTTGGCACTTC.